The present entry profiles one T cell receptor beta chain with its context. V dropped 2 bases and J dropped 3; count of bases not matched to a gene: 8. The germline V gene encodes CDR1 SGHTA and CDR2 FQGNSA. This CDR3 comprises 16 residues. Libraries were prepared by immunoSEQ multiplex PCR; TCRdb keeps only in-frame clonotypes and omits some of them. The sample includes about 83,000 clones, around nine tenths seen only once; the top ten take under 0.5%. The sample is drawn from a study of technical replicates of blood from a few donors. This sequence was found in a human donor in good health. Sequences were obtained from T cells isolated from PBMCs. This sequence joins TRBV7-2 and TRBJ2-3, with 7 bases matching TRBD2. The CDR3, as DNA: TGTGCCAGCAGCTTACTAGTGTTGGGGGGGACAGATACGCAGTATTTT. Translated: CASSLLVLGGTDTQYF.